The 25 T cell receptor beta chains given below trace back to one sample, sequenced in a study of T cell changes during pregnancy in multiple sclerosis. Produced via immunoSEQ multiplex PCR; TCRdb's table is partial and in-frame only. The data show under 95,000 clones, 90% to 95% seen once. Specimen: peripheral blood, collected in the second trimester of pregnancy. Source of these receptors: a female donor in good health, enrolled as a control in a pregnancy study.

This chain connects TRBV6-6 to TRBJ1-5; D not resolved. Deletions cut 7 bases from V and 0 bases from J, with 13 bases between. The CDR3 covers 15 residues. Germline V gene lookup returns CDR1 MNHNY and CDR2 SVGAGI (reference sequence). CDR3 nucleotides: TGTGCCAGCAAAATTGCCGGGGATAGCAATCAGCCCCAGCATTTT. Its translation is CASKIAGDSNQPQHF.

The V gene is TRBV19, the J gene TRBJ1-5; D gene unclear. Germline V lookup: CDR1 LNHDA, CDR2 SQIVND (reference sequence). V lost 3 bases, J lost 6 bases, and 15 bases lay in between. CDR3 size: 15 residues. DNA for the CDR3: TGTGCCAGTAGTATCCTTCCTCCGACTAGTCAGCCCCAGCATTTT. Amino acid sequence: CASSILPPTSQPQHF.

The gene calls are TRBV7-2 and TRBJ1-6, with D perhaps TRBD1 (5 bases). Trimming shortened V by 5 bases and J by 8 bases, and 25 bases separated the two germline ends. This CDR3 is built from 18 residues. Germline V gene sequence: CDR1 SGHTA, CDR2 FQGNSA. The CDR3 is CASSAGGPQTSTDSPLHF. The CDR3 bases are TGTGCCAGCAGCGCCGGGGGTCCCCAGACCTCGACGGATTCACCCCTCCACTTT.

This chain connects TRBV10-2 to TRBJ2-1; 11 nucleotides line up with TRBD2. The CDR3 has 17 residues. V lost 3 bases to trimming and J lost 7 bases; unmatched junction nucleotides: 11. The germline CDR1 and CDR2 sequences are WSHSY and SAAADI. The CDR3 spells CASSDYTSGGVENEQFF. CDR3 nucleotide sequence: TGCGCCAGCAGTGACTATACTAGCGGGGGTGTGGAAAATGAGCAGTTCTTC.

V and J are TRBV27 and TRBJ1-1; D is possibly TRBD1 (6 bases). The V gene's germline CDR1 is MNHEY and CDR2 SMNVEV (reference sequence). The CDR3 runs 14 residues. V was trimmed by 2 bases and J by 1 base, leaving 8 bases between them. The CDR3 protein is CASSLQTGNTEAFF. CDR3 bases: TGTGCCAGCAGTTTACAGACAGGGAACACTGAAGCTTTCTTT.

This clone was recorded at least ten times. V gene TRBV5-1 combines with J gene TRBJ2-7; 11 nucleotides align to TRBD2. The V and J ends lost 4 bases and 2 bases, in that order; junction bases with no gene match: 8. The CDR3 sequence is 16 residues long. CDR1 SGHRS and CDR2 YFSETQ come from the germline V gene. The chain's CDR3 is CASSALAGGAPYEQYF. The CDR3 coding sequence is TGCGCCAGCAGCGCGCTAGCGGGGGGTGCCCCCTACGAGCAGTACTTC.

The chain employs TRBV9 and TRBJ2-5, with 9 bases fitting TRBD2. The CDR3 length is 15 residues. The junction had 2 bases not matched to a gene; V was cut back by 1 base and J by 1 base. Looked up from germline, CDR1 is SGDLS and CDR2 is YYNGEE. The CDR3 DNA follows: TGTGCCAGCAGCGTACTAGCGGGGACCCAAGAGACCCAGTACTTC. This encodes CASSVLAGTQETQYF.

The gene calls are TRBV11-2 and TRBJ2-3; D is possibly TRBD2 (5 bases). CDR1 SGHAT and CDR2 FQNNGV come from the germline V gene. Trimming left V 4 bases short and J 0 bases short, with 17 bases between. The CDR3 extends over 17 amino acids. The DNA for the CDR3 is TGTGCCAGCAGCTCCAGGTTTTCGGGGTATAGCACAGATACGCAGTATTTT. Its translation is CASSSRFSGYSTDTQYF.

Remarks on this clone: The germline gene is not matched at one end of the junction; a read error may be the cause. CDR3 residues: CAWSRTSGYTEQFF. In nucleotides, the CDR3 is TGTGCCTGGAGTCGGACTAGCGGGTACACTGAGCAGTTCTTC. The rearrangement uses TRBV30 and TRBJ2-1; 11 positions match TRBD2. The germline V gene has CDR1 GTSNPN and CDR2 SVGIG (reference sequence). The CDR3 contains 14 residues.

The CDR3 bases are TGTGCCAGTAGTGAGGACAGGACACCGCGCGACGAGCAGTACTTC. As protein: CASSEDRTPRDEQYF. The V and J genes are TRBV19 and TRBJ2-7; 7 positions agree with TRBD1. V was pared by 5 bases and J by 5 bases, with 12 bases of the junction left unmatched. The CDR3 runs to 15 residues. The germline V gene has CDR1 LNHDA and CDR2 SQIVND (reference sequence).

This chain uses TRBV19 with TRBJ2-7, with 10 bases identical to TRBD1. Germline V gene data show CDR1 as LNHDA and CDR2 as SQIVND (reference sequence). V lost 6 bases and J lost 4; bases outside the gene matches: 6. The CDR3 is 14 residues long. The CDR3 nucleotides are TGTGCCAGTAGCCTACGGGACAGGGGATACGAGCAGTACTTC. Protein sequence: CASSLRDRGYEQYF.

The rearrangement joins TRBV9 to TRBJ2-3; TRBD2 agrees at 8 bases. CDR3 size: 14 residues. Germline-derived CDR1 and CDR2 are SGDLS and YYNGEE. V shed 3 bases and J 6 bases; nucleotides not matched to a gene: 6. CDR3 residues: CASSAGTSLDTQYF. The DNA of the CDR3 is TGTGCCAGCAGCGCCGGGACTAGTTTGGATACGCAGTATTTT. Supplemented by reference TRBV9 and TRBJ2-3, the full variable domain reads DSGVTQTPKHLITATGQRVTLRCSPRSGDLSVYWYQQSLDQGLQFLIQYYNGEERAKGNILERFSAQQFPDLHSELNLSSLELGDSALYFCASSAGTSLDTQYFGPGTRLTVL.

In DNA form, the CDR3 reads TGTGCCAGTAGTGGCCCAGGTGGACAGGGTGGCAACGAGCAGTACTTC. Encoded protein: CASSGPGGQGGNEQYF. The chain has TRBV19 and TRBJ2-7, with 8 bases identical to TRBD1. The germline CDR1 and CDR2 sequences are LNHDA and SQIVND (reference sequence). This CDR3 spans 16 amino acids. J was trimmed by 5 bases and V by 5 bases; bases with no gene match: 14. The full variable domain, in which reference TRBV19 and TRBJ2-7 provide the parts outside the CDR3, is DGGITQSPKYLFRKEGQNVTLSCEQNLNHDAMYWYRQDPGQGLRLIYYSQIVNDFQKGDIAEGYSVSREKKESFPLTVTSAQKNPTAFYLCASSGPGGQGGNEQYFGPGTRLTVT.

Here the CDR3 reads CASSVAGPYGYTF. The CDR3 DNA follows: TGTGCCAGCAGCGTAGCTGGGCCCTATGGCTACACCTTC. The V and J genes are TRBV9 and TRBJ1-2; D is unclear. The V gene's germline CDR1 is SGDLS and CDR2 YYNGEE. The CDR3 loop spans 13 amino acids. V was cut by 0 bases and J by 4 bases, with 7 bases left in between. The whole variable domain, remainder taken from reference TRBV9 and TRBJ1-2, is DSGVTQTPKHLITATGQRVTLRCSPRSGDLSVYWYQQSLDQGLQFLIQYYNGEERAKGNILERFSAQQFPDLHSELNLSSLELGDSALYFCASSVAGPYGYTFGSGTRLTVV.

In DNA form, the CDR3 reads TGTGCCAGCAGCGGACAGCGGGGAGGGGAGCAGTACTTC. Amino acids: CASSGQRGGEQYF. V is TRBV11-2 and J is TRBJ2-7, with a possible D match to TRBD2 (7 bases). Trimming shortened V by 5 bases and J by 7 bases, and 15 bases separated the two germline ends. This CDR3 spans 13 amino acids. Germline values: CDR1 SGHAT, CDR2 FQNNGV.

V gene TRBV5-1 combines with J gene TRBJ1-2; D unresolved. Trimming removed 0 bases from V and 4 bases from J, with 13 bases in between. The CDR3 length is 15 residues. Germline V CDR1 and CDR2: SGHRS, YFSETQ. The CDR3 loop is CASSLGTGGLYGYTF. Written as DNA, the CDR3 is TGCGCCAGCAGCTTGGGTACGGGAGGGCTCTATGGCTACACCTTC.

J is TRBJ1-2 and V is TRBV11-3; 7 bases fit TRBD1. This CDR3 has 15 amino acids. Trimming removed 5 bases from V and 2 bases from J; junction bases left unmatched: 8. Germline V gives CDR1 SGHNT, CDR2 YENEEA. CDR3 nucleotides: TGTGCCAGCAGCCTCGCAGCAGGGGGAAACTATGGCTACACCTTC. Residues: CASSLAAGGNYGYTF.

V gene TRBV4-3 combines with J gene TRBJ1-4; weak D call: TRBD1 (5 bases). Deletions cut 1 base from V and 2 bases from J, with 8 bases between. Per germline, CDR1 LGHNA and CDR2 YSLEER. This CDR3 region has 15 residues. The CDR3 reads CASSQVRATNEKLFF. In nucleotides, the CDR3 is TGCGCCAGCAGCCAAGTCAGGGCGACTAATGAAAAACTGTTTTTT.

The chain joins TRBV9 to TRBJ2-5; 7 bases map to TRBD1. The CDR3 spans 16 residues. J lost 3 bases, V lost 0 bases, and 8 bases had no gene match. Looked up from germline, CDR1 is SGDLS and CDR2 is YYNGEE. CDR3 sequence (DNA): TGTGCCAGCAGCGTAGTAGGGGGCGCAGCCAAAGAGACCCAGTACTTC. This sequence encodes CASSVVGGAAKETQYF.

CDR3 nucleotides: TGTGCCAGCATCAGGCTAGCGGGGTCCGGGGAGCTGTTTTTT. This translates into CASIRLAGSGELFF. J is TRBJ2-2 and V is TRBV2; 9 bases align to TRBD2. The CDR3 loop spans 14 amino acids. Germline V lookup: CDR1 SNHLY, CDR2 FYNNEI. V was clipped by 7 bases and J by 6 bases; unmatched bases: 6. Together with reference TRBV2 and TRBJ2-2, the CDR3 gives the full variable domain: EPEVTQTPSHQVTQMGQEVILRCVPISNHLYFYWYRQILGQKVEFLVSFYNNEISEKSEIFDDQFSVERPDGSNFTLKIRSTKLEDSAMYFCASIRLAGSGELFFGEGSRLTVL.

The chain employs TRBV6-4 and TRBJ2-7; 12 bases line up with TRBD2. The V segment lost 6 bases and the J segment 4 bases; nucleotides outside the gene matches: 13. This CDR3 is built from 17 residues. Germline V gene sequence: CDR1 MRHNA, CDR2 SNTAGT. CDR3 nucleotide sequence: TGTGCCAGCAGCCCCACTATACTAGCGGGGGGCTCGTACGAGCAGTACTTC. Translation: CASSPTILAGGSYEQYF.

This chain connects TRBV7-2 to TRBJ2-3; 10 bases match TRBD2. Per the germline V gene, CDR1 is SGHTA and CDR2 is FQGNSA. This CDR3 contains 19 residues. V gave up 5 bases and J gave up 0 bases; unmatched junction bases: 14. The CDR3 here is CASSPVLSGGAASTDTQYF. CDR3 DNA sequence: TGTGCCAGCAGCCCCGTTTTAAGCGGGGGGGCGGCCAGCACAGATACGCAGTATTTT.

The count of this clone is one. The chain links TRBV11-1 to TRBJ2-3; maybe TRBD1 (5 bases). The CDR3 has 17 amino acids. Germline V lookup: CDR1 SGHAT, CDR2 FQDESV (reference sequence). V lost 5 bases, J lost 3 bases, and 21 bases lay in between. DNA for the CDR3: TGTGCCAGCAGCCCGCCCCGGAAGGGGCGGTCGACAGATACGCAGTATTTT. This translates into CASSPPRKGRSTDTQYF.

The gene calls are TRBV19 and TRBJ2-5; D perhaps matches TRBD1 (6 bases). The V gene lost 1 base and the J gene lost 4 bases, with 10 bases spanning the gap. Germline-derived CDR1 and CDR2 are LNHDA and SQIVND (reference sequence). The CDR3 is 14 amino acids. Written as DNA, the CDR3 is TGTGCCAGTAGTATAGTGGGGGCAAGAGAGACCCAGTACTTC. Translated, it gives CASSIVGARETQYF.

The V call is TRBV11-3, the J call TRBJ2-3, with D maybe TRBD2 (5 bases). Germline V gene data show CDR1 as SGHNT and CDR2 as YENEEA. The length of the CDR3 is 17 residues. V lost 0 bases, J lost 6 bases, and 19 bases lay in between. The CDR3 sequence: CASSLDPPSYFGDTQYF. CDR3 bases: TGTGCCAGCAGCTTAGACCCCCCTAGCTATTTCGGGGATACGCAGTATTTT.